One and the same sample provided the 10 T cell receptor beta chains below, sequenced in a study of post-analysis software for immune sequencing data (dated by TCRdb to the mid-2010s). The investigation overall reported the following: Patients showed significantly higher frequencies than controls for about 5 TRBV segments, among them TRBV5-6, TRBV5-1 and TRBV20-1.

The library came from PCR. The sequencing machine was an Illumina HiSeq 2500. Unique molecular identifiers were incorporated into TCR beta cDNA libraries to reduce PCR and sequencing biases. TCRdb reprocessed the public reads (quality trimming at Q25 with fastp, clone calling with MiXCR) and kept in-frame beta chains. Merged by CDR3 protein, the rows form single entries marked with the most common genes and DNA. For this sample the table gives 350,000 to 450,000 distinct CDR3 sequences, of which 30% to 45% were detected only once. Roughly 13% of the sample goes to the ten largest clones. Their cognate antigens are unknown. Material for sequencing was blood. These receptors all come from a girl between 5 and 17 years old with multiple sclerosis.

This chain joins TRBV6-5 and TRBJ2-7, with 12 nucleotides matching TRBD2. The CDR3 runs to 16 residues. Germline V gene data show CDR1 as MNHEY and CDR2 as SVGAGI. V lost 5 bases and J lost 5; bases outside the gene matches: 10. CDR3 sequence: CASSLSSGGGFNEQYF. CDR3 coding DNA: TGTGCCAGCAGTCTTTCTAGCGGGGGGGGCTTCAACGAGCAGTACTTC.

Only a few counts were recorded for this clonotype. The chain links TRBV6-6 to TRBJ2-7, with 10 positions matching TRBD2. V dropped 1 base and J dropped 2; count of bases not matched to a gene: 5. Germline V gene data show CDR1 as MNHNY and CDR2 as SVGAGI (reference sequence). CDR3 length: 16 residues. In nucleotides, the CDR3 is TGTGCCAGCAGTTACTTTAGGACTAGCGGTACCTACGAGCAGTACTTC. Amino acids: CASSYFRTSGTYEQYF.

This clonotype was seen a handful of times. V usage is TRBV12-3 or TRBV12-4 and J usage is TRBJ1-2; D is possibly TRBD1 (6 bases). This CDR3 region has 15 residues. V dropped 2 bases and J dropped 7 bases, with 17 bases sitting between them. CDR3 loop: CASSLRGAGEGGYTF. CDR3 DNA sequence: TGTGCCAGCAGTTTACGAGGAGCAGGGGAAGGTGGCTACACCTTC.

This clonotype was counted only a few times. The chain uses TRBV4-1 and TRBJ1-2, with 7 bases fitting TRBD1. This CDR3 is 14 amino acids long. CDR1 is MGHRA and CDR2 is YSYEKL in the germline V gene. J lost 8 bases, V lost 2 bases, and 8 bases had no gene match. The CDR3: CASSQPDRDGGYTF. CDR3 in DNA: TGCGCCAGCAGCCAACCCGACAGGGATGGAGGCTACACCTTC.

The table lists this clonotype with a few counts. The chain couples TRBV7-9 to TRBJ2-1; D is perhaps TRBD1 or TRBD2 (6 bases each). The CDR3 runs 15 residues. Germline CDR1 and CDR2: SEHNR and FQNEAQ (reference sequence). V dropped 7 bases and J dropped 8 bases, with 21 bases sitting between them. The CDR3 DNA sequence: TGTGCCAGCAAGTTTGGTGGGGGGCGGAGTGATGAGCAGTTCTTC. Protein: CASKFGGGRSDEQFF.

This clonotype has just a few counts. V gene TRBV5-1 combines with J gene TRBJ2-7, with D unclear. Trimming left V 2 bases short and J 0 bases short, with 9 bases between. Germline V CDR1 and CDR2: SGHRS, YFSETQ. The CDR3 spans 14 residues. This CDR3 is CASSFYKGSYEQYF. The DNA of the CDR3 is TGCGCCAGCAGCTTTTACAAGGGCTCCTACGAGCAGTACTTC.

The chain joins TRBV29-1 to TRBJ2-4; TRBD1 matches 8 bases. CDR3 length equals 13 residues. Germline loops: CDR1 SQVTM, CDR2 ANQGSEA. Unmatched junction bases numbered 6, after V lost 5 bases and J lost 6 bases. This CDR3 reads CSVHAQGVNIQYF. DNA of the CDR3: TGCAGCGTTCACGCACAGGGGGTAAACATTCAGTACTTC.

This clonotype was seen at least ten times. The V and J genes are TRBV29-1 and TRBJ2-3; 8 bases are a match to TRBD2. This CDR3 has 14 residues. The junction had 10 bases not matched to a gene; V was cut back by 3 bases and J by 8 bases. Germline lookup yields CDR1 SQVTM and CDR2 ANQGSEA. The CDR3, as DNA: TGCAGCGTTGACCCCAGCGGGGGACTCGGTACGCAGTATTTT. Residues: CSVDPSGGLGTQYF.

The CDR3 protein is CASSLDGLDGGDEQFF. The CDR3 nucleotides are TGTGCCAGCAGCTTGGACGGGCTTGACGGAGGGGATGAGCAGTTCTTC. The rearrangement joins TRBV5-4 to TRBJ2-1; tentative D call: TRBD2 (6 bases). V was pared by 0 bases and J by 8 bases, with 18 bases between. The V gene's germline CDR1 is SGHNT and CDR2 YYREEE (reference sequence). The CDR3 loop spans 16 amino acids.

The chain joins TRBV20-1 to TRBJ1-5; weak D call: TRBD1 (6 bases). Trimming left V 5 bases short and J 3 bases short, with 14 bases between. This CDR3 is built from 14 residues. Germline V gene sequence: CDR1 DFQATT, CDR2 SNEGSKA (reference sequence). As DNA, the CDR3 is TGCAGTGCTTCGGGGGCGAGCGACAATCAGCCCCAGCATTTT. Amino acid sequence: CSASGASDNQPQHF.